One sample yielded the 13 T cell receptor beta chains listed below, sequenced in a study of shared clonotypes between healthy human individuals. Profiling relied on immunoSEQ multiplex PCR, and the TCRdb table lists in-frame clones only, not all of them. The sample includes approximately 1.9 million clones, roughly 93% of them seen just once. CD8 cells classed as naive were CD45RO-negative and positively selected for CCR7, excluding terminally differentiated effector memory CD45RA+ cells. Sequencing was done on a sample of naive CD8+ T cells from PBMCs. Receptors were obtained from a man aged 18 to 29 in good health. Some clones in this sample may be carry-over from other donors' samples.

V is TRBV29-1 and J is TRBJ2-1; weak D call: TRBD2 (6 bases). The CDR3 is made up of 16 amino acids. Trimming removed 1 base at V and 6 bases at J, with 19 bases between. The germline V gene encodes CDR1 SQVTM and CDR2 ANQGSEA. The CDR3 here is CSVEGAAGLGGNEQFF. The CDR3 region has the DNA TGCAGCGTTGAAGGGGCGGCGGGCCTGGGGGGCAATGAGCAGTTCTTC.

The chain combines TRBV28 with TRBJ1-4; weak D call: TRBD1 (5 bases). The CDR3 extends over 14 amino acids. Germline V lookup: CDR1 MDHEN, CDR2 SYDVKM. The germline V and J ends were trimmed by 5 bases and 4 bases, with 11 bases remaining between them. Here the CDR3 DNA reads TGTGCCAGCAGTAGGGACCAGAGTAATGAAAAACTGTTTTTT. It translates to CASSRDQSNEKLFF.

The chain links TRBV13 to TRBJ1-1; D not certain. V was trimmed by 2 bases and J by 8 bases, leaving 18 bases between them. The germline CDR1 and CDR2 sequences are PRHDT and FYEKMQ (reference sequence). This CDR3 is 15 amino acids long. This CDR3 is CASSLSRFPYVEAFF. In DNA, the CDR3 is TGTGCCAGCAGCTTAAGTAGGTTTCCTTACGTGGAAGCTTTCTTT.

The sample holds a few counts of this clone. This chain connects TRBV29-1 to TRBJ2-2; perhaps TRBD1 as D (6 bases). V was trimmed by 6 bases and J by 6 bases, leaving 20 bases between them. The CDR3 extends over 15 amino acids. Germline CDR1 reads SQVTM; CDR2 reads ANQGSEA. CDR3 sequence: CSVETGTSKAGELFF. The DNA of the CDR3 is TGCAGCGTGGAAACCGGGACATCGAAAGCCGGGGAGCTGTTTTTT.

The rearrangement links TRBV7-2 to TRBJ1-1; 7 bases agree with TRBD1. There are 21 residues in the CDR3. Germline V CDR1 and CDR2: SGHTA, FQGNSA. J gave up 0 bases and V 0 bases, and 19 bases lay outside the gene matches. As DNA, the CDR3 is TGTGCCAGCAGCTTAGCGGCACTATTCGGACAGGCCCCCTACTTGAACACTGAAGCTTTCTTT. Encoded protein: CASSLAALFGQAPYLNTEAFF.

This clone was seen a single time. The gene calls are TRBV19 and TRBJ2-7; TRBD1 agrees at 10 bases. This CDR3 contains 15 residues. V lost 5 bases to trimming and J lost 4 bases; unmatched junction nucleotides: 8. Germline loops: CDR1 LNHDA, CDR2 SQIVND (reference sequence). As DNA, the CDR3 is TGTGCCAGTAGTGTCCGGGACAGGGGTACTTACGAGCAGTACTTC. Residues: CASSVRDRGTYEQYF.

J is TRBJ2-2 and V is TRBV5-1; TRBD2 aligns across 9 bases. Trimming cost V 2 bases and J 5 bases; bases outside gene matches: 10. The CDR3 covers 17 residues. CDR1 SGHRS and CDR2 YFSETQ come from the germline V gene. The CDR3 sequence is CASSFGTSPKETGELFF. In DNA, the CDR3 is TGCGCCAGCAGCTTCGGGACTAGCCCGAAAGAGACCGGGGAGCTGTTTTTT.

This chain uses TRBV28 with TRBJ1-3; no clear D gene. The CDR3 contains 14 residues. CDR1 is MDHEN and CDR2 is SYDVKM in the germline V gene. Deletions cut 4 bases from V and 4 bases from J, with 11 bases between. The CDR3 loop reads CASSSRVNGNTIYF. CDR3 bases: TGTGCCAGCAGTTCGCGTGTGAACGGAAACACCATATATTTT.

This clone was recorded a few times. The chain carries TRBV7-8 and TRBJ2-1; TRBD2 is a possible D gene (6 bases). V lost 3 bases and J lost 0, with 6 bases in between. The CDR3 contains 14 residues. Per germline, CDR1 SGHVS and CDR2 FQNEAQ. CDR3 coding DNA: TGTGCCAGCAGCTTGGGACTCTCCTACAATGAGCAGTTCTTC. Encoded protein: CASSLGLSYNEQFF.

This clone was detected only once. The chain employs TRBV11-2 and TRBJ2-1, with D hard to call. Trimming took 4 bases from V and 1 from J, leaving 17 bases between them. Germline V gives CDR1 SGHAT, CDR2 FQNNGV. CDR3 length: 17 residues. The CDR3, as DNA: TGTGCCAGCAGCTCACCCGGGTTCTCGCCTTCCTACAATGAGCAGTTCTTC. Translating gives CASSSPGFSPSYNEQFF. The whole variable domain, filled in from reference TRBV11-2 and TRBJ2-1, reads EAGVAQSPRYKIIEKRQSVAFWCNPISGHATLYWYQQILGQGPKLLIQFQNNGVVDDSQLPKDRFSAERLKGVDSTLKIQPAKLEDSAVYLCASSSPGFSPSYNEQFFGPGTRLTVL.

V usage is TRBV4-3 and J usage is TRBJ2-7; D gene unclear. Germline V gives CDR1 LGHNA, CDR2 YSLEER. The CDR3 loop spans 16 amino acids. The germline V and J ends were trimmed by 0 bases and 2 bases, with 14 bases remaining between them. In DNA, the CDR3 is TGCGCCAGCAGCCAAGAACGTTTTTCGGCAGCCTACGAGCAGTACTTC. Protein: CASSQERFSAAYEQYF.

The chain combines TRBV4-3 with TRBJ2-7; TRBD1 matches 10 bases. Unmatched junction bases numbered 7, after V lost 0 bases and J lost 5 bases. The CDR3 is 16 residues long. The V gene's germline CDR1 is LGHNA and CDR2 YSLEER. In DNA form, the CDR3 reads TGCGCCAGCAGCCAAGATCTGACAGGGGGCTTGGACGAGCAGTACTTC. Protein product: CASSQDLTGGLDEQYF.

The rearrangement uses TRBV13 and TRBJ1-6; D gene uncertain. The germline V gene encodes CDR1 PRHDT and CDR2 FYEKMQ (reference sequence). CDR3 size: 12 residues. V shed 2 bases and J shed 7 bases, with 3 bases lying between them. As DNA, the CDR3 is TGTGCCAGCAGCTTATCGAATTCACCCCTCCACTTT. It encodes CASSLSNSPLHF.